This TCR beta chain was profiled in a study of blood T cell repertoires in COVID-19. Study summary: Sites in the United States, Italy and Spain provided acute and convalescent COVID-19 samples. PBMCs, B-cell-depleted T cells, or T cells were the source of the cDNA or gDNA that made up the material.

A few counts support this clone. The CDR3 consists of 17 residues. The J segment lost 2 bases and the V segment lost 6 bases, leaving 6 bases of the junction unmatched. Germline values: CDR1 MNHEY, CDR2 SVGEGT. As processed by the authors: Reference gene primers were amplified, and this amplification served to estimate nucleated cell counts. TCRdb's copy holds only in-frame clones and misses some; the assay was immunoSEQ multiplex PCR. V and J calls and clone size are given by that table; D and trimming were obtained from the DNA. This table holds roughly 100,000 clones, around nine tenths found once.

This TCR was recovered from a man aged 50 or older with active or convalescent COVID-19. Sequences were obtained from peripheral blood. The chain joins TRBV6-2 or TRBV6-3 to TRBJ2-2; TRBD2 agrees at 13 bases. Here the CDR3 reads CASSTGLAGINTGELFF. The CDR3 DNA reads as TGTGCCAGCAGCACGGGACTAGCGGGGATAAACACCGGGGAGCTGTTTTTT.